This TCR beta chain originates from a study of cytomegalovirus exposure and HLA in healthy donors. Study as a whole: Later analysis reported that the 110 or so validation repertoires shared the platform of the approximately 670 first-cohort repertoires. Study results and caveats: Some public TCRs appeared in many individuals, while most sequences were rare. Reports described diagnosis of cytomegalovirus status by the classifier as highly specific and sensitive.

V trimming: 3 bases; J trimming: 2 bases; junction bases outside the gene matches: 4. Germline V gives CDR1 SQVTM, CDR2 ANQGSEA. This CDR3 comprises 14 residues. TCRdb's table, derived via immunoSEQ multiplex PCR, lists solely in-frame clones and lacks some. Seen here are 66,000 or so clones, around 97% observed once, and the top ten hold around 1.5%. The donors were in the roughly 130-subject validation cohort, distinct from the roughly 600-subject first cohort. Concerning this clone: As yet, its antigen is unknown.

The sequenced sample was PBMCs. V and J are TRBV29-1 and TRBJ2-7; 10 bases fit TRBD1. This TCR was sampled from a young woman in good health and CMV-seropositive. The DNA for the CDR3 is TGCAGCGTTGAGGGGGACAGGGGTGCCTACGAGCAGTACTTC. This codes for CSVEGDRGAYEQYF.